The rows below give T cell receptor beta chains drawn from one sample of a study of blood T cell repertoires in COVID-19. The repertoire was sequenced with immunoSEQ multiplex PCR; TCRdb's copy has only in-frame clones and lacks some. This sample yields hundreds of thousands of clones, of which approximately 84% are seen a single time; 11% belongs to the top ten. Input material: peripheral blood. Source of these receptors: a man aged 45 to 65 with COVID-19, enrolled during active disease. Both conserved end residues are part of each CDR3. The order of the fields is V gene, clone size, D gene, J gene, CDR3 DNA, CDR3 protein. A D gene is named only where the DNA matches it firmly. Only part of the rows carry a size: once, few, many, or a class if the clone is expanded.

TRBV28	-	TRBD1	TRBJ1-4	TGTGCCAGCAGCTACAGGGGTGCTACTAATGAAAAACTGTTTTTT	CASSYRGATNEKLFF
TRBV4-1	few	TRBD2	TRBJ2-1	TGCGCCAGCAGCCAAGTCCCCGGGACTAGCACGAATGAGCAGTTCTTC	CASSQVPGTSTNEQFF
TRBV19	-	-	TRBJ1-1	TGTGCCAGTATCAACCCCGAGTCGAGGAACACTGAAGCTTTCTTT	CASINPESRNTEAFF
TRBV28	-	TRBD1	TRBJ1-1	TGTGCCAGCAGCCCGACAGGGAATAGAGAAGCTTTCTTT	CASSPTGNREAFF
TRBV11-2	-	TRBD2	TRBJ2-7	TGTGCCAGCAGCTCCCTAGGGGGCGGGACTAGCAGTTACGAGCAGTACTTC	CASSSLGGGTSSYEQYF
TRBV27	-	-	TRBJ1-5	TGTGCCAGCAGTTTCGTTCGGGGGGGGCAACCCCAGCATTTT	CASSFVRGGQPQHF
TRBV30	-	TRBD1	TRBJ1-5	TGTGCCTGGAGTGTACTGGACAGGAGCGGGTCCCAGCATTTT	CAWSVLDRSGSQHF
TRBV6-4	-	TRBD1	TRBJ1-1	TGTGCCAGCAGTCCTACCTGGGACAGGGTGAACACTGAAGCTTTCTTT	CASSPTWDRVNTEAFF
TRBV5-4	-	-	TRBJ1-3	TGTGCCAGCAGCCCGTCATTAAACAGTCTCGGAAACACCATATATTTT	CASSPSLNSLGNTIYF
TRBV10-1	-	TRBD2	TRBJ2-1	TGCGCCAGCAGCGGGACTAGCGGGGGTCCGCTAAGCTCCTACAATGAGCAGTTCTTC	CASSGTSGGPLSSYNEQFF
TRBV10-2	-	-	TRBJ1-5	TGCGCCAGCAGTGACAGGGAAGAAAATCAGCCCCAGCATTTT	CASSDREENQPQHF
TRBV28	-	-	TRBJ1-1	TGTGCCAGCAGTATACCACTGACTGAAGCTTTCTTT	CASSIPLTEAFF
TRBV10-1	-	TRBD1	TRBJ1-1	TGCGCCAGCAGTGAGAGGACAGGGGGGAACACTGAAGCTTTCTTT	CASSERTGGNTEAFF
TRBV14	few	TRBD1	TRBJ1-2	TGTGCCAGCAGCCAGAGGACGACAGGGTTCGGCTACACCTTC	CASSQRTTGFGYTF
TRBV7-3	-	TRBD1	TRBJ2-3	TGTGCCAGCAGCCGACAGGGGCCAAGCACAGATACGCAGTATTTT	CASSRQGPSTDTQYF
TRBV19	-	-	TRBJ2-3	TGTGCCAGTACCAATGTGGGGGGATGGACGCAGTATTTT	CASTNVGGWTQYF
TRBV12-3/TRBV12-4	-	-	TRBJ2-4	TGTGCCAGCAGTTTAGACAGTAAAAACATTCAGTACTTC	CASSLDSKNIQYF
TRBV6-6	-	-	TRBJ1-2	TGTGCCAGCAGTTCCCCGGGGGGAGGCTACACCTTC	CASSSPGGGYTF
TRBV27	-	-	TRBJ1-2	TGTGCCAGCAGTTTAGTTCAGGGACTGGAGGGCTACACCTTC	CASSLVQGLEGYTF
TRBV7-3	-	-	TRBJ2-2	TGTGCCAGCAGCTCAGGGGCCATGTTGACCGGGGAGCTGTTTTTT	CASSSGAMLTGELFF
TRBV7-9	once	TRBD1	TRBJ2-2	TGTGCCAGCAGTAAACGGGACAGGGTCGCGGTGGCCGGGGAGCTGTTTTTT	CASSKRDRVAVAGELFF
TRBV5-3	-	TRBD1	TRBJ2-7	TGTGCCGACACCGGGACAGAGCTCAAGTACTTC	CADTGTELKYF
TRBV4-3	-	-	TRBJ1-4	TGCGCCAGCAGCCAAGTTCGGGGTACAACTAATGAAAAACTGTTTTTT	CASSQVRGTTNEKLFF
TRBV7-2	-	TRBD1	TRBJ1-6	TGTGCCAGCAGCTTATCTGTGACAGGGGTCTCACCCCTCCACTTT	CASSLSVTGVSPLHF
TRBV7-2	-	-	TRBJ2-5	TGTGCCAGCAGCCAGGACACAGCCCCAAAGACCCAGTACTTC	CASSQDTAPKTQYF
TRBV30	-	-	TRBJ1-6	TGTGCCTGGAGTGTGGCAGGGGTACATAATTCACCCCTCCACTTT	CAWSVAGVHNSPLHF
TRBV7-7	-	-	TRBJ2-1	TGTGCTAGCAGCCCCACAGGACGCTCCTACAATGAGCAGTTCTTC	CASSPTGRSYNEQFF